These T cell receptor beta chains were read from a single sample in a study of vaccination effects on CD4 cells after COVID-19. The antigens of these receptors remain unknown. Profiled with immunoSEQ multiplex PCR; TCRdb holds only in-frame clones, not every one. The data contain 84,000 or so clones, roughly 80% of them singletons. Material: CD4+ T cells from PBMCs cultured with HCoV-OC43 spike peptides, obtained after COVID-19 vaccination. Source of these receptors: a human donor who received a COVID-19 vaccine. Both conserved end residues are part of each CDR3. D genes are given only for firm matches. Clone size is stated in some rows and not others, as once, few, many or a class when expanded.

D	size	V	J	CDR3	DNA
TRBD1	.	TRBV11-2	TRBJ1-6	CASSRIGGGNSPLHF	TGTGCCAGCAGCCGCATAGGGGGCGGTAATTCACCCCTCCACTTT
.	.	TRBV5-1	TRBJ1-5	CASSLEGARNQPQHF	TGCGCCAGCAGCTTGGAAGGGGCTCGCAATCAGCCCCAGCATTTT
.	.	TRBV19	TRBJ1-4	CASSMGRLGEKLFF	TGTGCCAGTAGTATGGGCAGGTTGGGTGAAAAACTGTTTTTT
.	.	TRBV5-5	TRBJ2-5	CASSLRGNQETQYF	TGTGCCAGCAGCTTGCGGGGGAACCAAGAGACCCAGTACTTC
.	.	TRBV3-1/TRBV3-2	TRBJ1-1	CASSQGGREAFF	TGTGCCAGCAGCCAAGGAGGCAGAGAAGCTTTCTTT
.	.	TRBV6-5	TRBJ2-2	CASSYSYTNTGELFF	TGTGCCAGCAGTTACAGTTATACGAACACCGGGGAGCTGTTTTTT
.	.	TRBV7-2	TRBJ1-2	CASSLDGSRVGYTF	TGTGCCAGCAGCTTAGACGGGAGCCGGGTAGGCTACACCTTC
.	.	TRBV30	TRBJ2-1	CAWSRYNEQFF	TGTGCCTGGAGTAGGTACAATGAGCAGTTCTTC
.	.	TRBV19	TRBJ1-5	CASNERYSNQPQHF	TGTGCCAGTAACGAAAGGTATAGCAATCAGCCCCAGCATTTT
TRBD1	few	TRBV2	TRBJ1-5	CASRGVTGGNQPQHF	TGTGCCAGCAGGGGAGTTACAGGGGGCAACCAGCCCCAGCATTTT
.	.	TRBV10-2	TRBJ2-1	CASTPNRDNEQFF	TGCGCCAGCACCCCCAACAGGGACAATGAGCAGTTCTTC
TRBD1	few	TRBV6-5	TRBJ1-6	CASSYSGQVNSPLHF	TGTGCCAGCAGTTACTCTGGACAGGTTAATTCACCCCTCCACTTT
.	.	TRBV29-1	TRBJ1-2	CSVATPVYGYTF	TGCAGCGTTGCGACACCAGTCTATGGCTACACCTTC
.	.	TRBV4-3	TRBJ1-4	CASSRGGGVQRFNEKLFF	TGCGCCAGCAGCCGAGGGGGGGGAGTACAAAGATTTAATGAAAAACTGTTTTTT